The rows below give T cell receptor beta chains drawn from one sample of a study of shared clonotypes between healthy human individuals. Measured with immunoSEQ multiplex PCR; TCRdb has only the in-frame clones, and not every one. The sample holds millions of clones, 85% to 95% seen once. The sequenced material came from naive CD4+ T cells sorted from blood. Receptor source: a man between 18 and 35 years old in good health. Each CDR3 is given with its conserved first and last residue. The order of the fields is D gene, V gene, clone size, J gene, CDR3 length, CDR3 DNA, CDR3 protein. The D gene is left open where the match is weak. The size entry is marked missing in some rows and otherwise reads once, few, many or a size class.

TRBD1	TRBV5-1	NA	TRBJ2-5	15	TGCGCCAGCAGCTTGTGGGGACAGGGACAAGAGACCCAGTACTTC	CASSLWGQGQETQYF
NA	TRBV1	NA	TRBJ1-1	14	TGCACCAGCAGCCAAGAGCGGGGTCACACTGAAGCTTTCTTT	CTSSQERGHTEAFF
NA	TRBV6-1	NA	TRBJ1-2	15	TGTGCCAGCAGTGAAAATACACTAATAGCAGGGGGCTACACCTTC	CASSENTLIAGGYTF
NA	TRBV7-2	NA	TRBJ2-3	13	TGTGCCAGCAGCCAAAGGACGGGGGATACGCAGTATTTT	CASSQRTGDTQYF
TRBD1	TRBV30	NA	TRBJ1-2	13	TGTGCCTGGAGTACAGGGGATCACTATGGCTACACCTTC	CAWSTGDHYGYTF
NA	TRBV6-5	NA	TRBJ2-7	15	TGTGCCAGCAGTGCCAACAGGGAAAGCTCCTACGAGCAGTACTTC	CASSANRESSYEQYF
NA	TRBV30	once	TRBJ2-2	17	TGTGCCTGGAGTGCAGGACTGGTCGCATCGAACACCGGGGAGCTGTTTTTT	CAWSAGLVASNTGELFF
NA	TRBV5-6	NA	TRBJ2-2	15	TGTGCCAGCAGCCCAGGAGCGGGGAACACCGGGGAGCTGTTTTTT	CASSPGAGNTGELFF
NA	TRBV25-1	NA	TRBJ1-5	15	TGTGCCAGCAGTGAAGGCACAGGGAGCAATCAGCCCCAGCATTTT	CASSEGTGSNQPQHF
NA	TRBV6-6	once	TRBJ2-7	15	TGTGCCAGCAGTTACGCGGCAGGCGGTCCGTACGAGCAGTACTTC	CASSYAAGGPYEQYF
NA	TRBV9	NA	TRBJ2-2	16	TGTGCCAGCAGCCCCCATGGGGGGTTGGACACCGGGGAGCTGTTTTTT	CASSPHGGLDTGELFF
NA	TRBV5-1	NA	TRBJ2-5	16	TGCGCCAGCAGCTTGGGTTTGAGGGGGGGCCAAGAGACCCAGTACTTC	CASSLGLRGGQETQYF
TRBD1	TRBV2	NA	TRBJ2-1	15	TGTGCCATCACCAGTGGACAGGGGGCCCACAATGAGCAGTTCTTC	CAITSGQGAHNEQFF
TRBD2	TRBV6-5	NA	TRBJ2-7	13	TGTGCCAGCAGTTACGCGGGGGTGGGCGAGCAGTACTTC	CASSYAGVGEQYF
NA	TRBV7-2	NA	TRBJ2-4	14	TGTGCCAGCAGCCCCTGGGGAGTCAAAAACATTCAGTACTTC	CASSPWGVKNIQYF